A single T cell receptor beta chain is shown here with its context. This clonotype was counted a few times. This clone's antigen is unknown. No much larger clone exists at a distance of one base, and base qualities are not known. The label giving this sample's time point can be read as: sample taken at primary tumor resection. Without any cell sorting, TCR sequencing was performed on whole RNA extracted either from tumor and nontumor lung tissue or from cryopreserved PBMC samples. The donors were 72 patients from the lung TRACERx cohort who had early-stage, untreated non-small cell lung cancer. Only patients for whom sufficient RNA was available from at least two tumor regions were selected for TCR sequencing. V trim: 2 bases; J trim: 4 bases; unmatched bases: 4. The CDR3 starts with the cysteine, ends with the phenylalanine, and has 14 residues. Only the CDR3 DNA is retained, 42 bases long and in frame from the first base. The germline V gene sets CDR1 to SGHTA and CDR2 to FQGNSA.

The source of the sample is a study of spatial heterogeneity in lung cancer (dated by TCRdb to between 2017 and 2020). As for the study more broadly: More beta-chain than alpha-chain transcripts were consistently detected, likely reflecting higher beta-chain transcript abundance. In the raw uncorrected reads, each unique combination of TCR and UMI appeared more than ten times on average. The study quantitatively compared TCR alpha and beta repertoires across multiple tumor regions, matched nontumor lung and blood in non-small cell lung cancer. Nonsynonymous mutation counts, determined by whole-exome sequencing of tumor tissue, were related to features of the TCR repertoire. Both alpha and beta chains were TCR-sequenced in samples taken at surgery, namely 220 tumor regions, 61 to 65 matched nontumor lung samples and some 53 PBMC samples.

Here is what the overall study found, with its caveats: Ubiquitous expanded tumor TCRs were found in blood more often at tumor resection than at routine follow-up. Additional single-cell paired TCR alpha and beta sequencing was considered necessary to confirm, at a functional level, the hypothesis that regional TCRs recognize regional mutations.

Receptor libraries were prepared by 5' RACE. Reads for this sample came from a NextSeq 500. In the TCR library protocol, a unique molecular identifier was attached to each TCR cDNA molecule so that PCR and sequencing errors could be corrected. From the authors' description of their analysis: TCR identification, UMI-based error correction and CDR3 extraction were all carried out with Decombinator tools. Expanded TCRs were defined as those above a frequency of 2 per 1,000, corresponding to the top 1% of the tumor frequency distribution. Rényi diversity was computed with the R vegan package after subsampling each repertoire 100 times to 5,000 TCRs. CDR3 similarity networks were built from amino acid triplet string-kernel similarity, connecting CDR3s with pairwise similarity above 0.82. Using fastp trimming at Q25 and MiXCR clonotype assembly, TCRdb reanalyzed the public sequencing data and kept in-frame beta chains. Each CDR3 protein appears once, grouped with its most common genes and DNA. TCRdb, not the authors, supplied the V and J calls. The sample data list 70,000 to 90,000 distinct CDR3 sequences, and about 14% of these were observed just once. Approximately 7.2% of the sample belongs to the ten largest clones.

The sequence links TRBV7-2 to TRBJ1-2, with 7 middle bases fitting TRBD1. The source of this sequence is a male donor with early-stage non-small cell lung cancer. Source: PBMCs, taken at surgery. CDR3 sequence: CASSLRQGGYGYTF. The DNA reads TGTGCCAGCAGCTTACGACAGGGCGGCTATGGCTACACCTTC.